Shown below are 4 T cell receptor beta chains from a single sample sequenced in a study of identifying expanded T cells in peripheral blood. This table comes from immunoSEQ multiplex PCR, and its TCRdb copy is limited to in-frame clones, with some not included. The table has 55,000 to 60,000 clones, over 85% seen once. The sequenced sample was blood. All receptors come from a person between 18 and 75 years old in good health.

The rearrangement joins TRBV7-2 to TRBJ2-5, with D possibly called TRBD1 or TRBD2 (5 bases each). The germline V and J ends were trimmed by 3 bases and 4 bases, with 9 bases remaining between them. The CDR3 is made up of 13 amino acids. Looked up from germline, CDR1 is SGHTA and CDR2 is FQGNSA. In DNA, the CDR3 is TGTGCCAGCAGCTTTGGGGGAGTAGAGACCCAGTACTTC. Translation gives CASSFGGVETQYF.

This chain connects TRBV4-2 to TRBJ2-7; no firm D call. The CDR3 has 14 residues. Trimming cost V 1 base and J 3 bases, with 10 bases left between them. Germline V gene lookup returns CDR1 LGHNA and CDR2 YNFKEQ. CDR3 loop: CASSQGIGNYEQYF. CDR3 DNA: TGTGCCAGCAGCCAAGGTATTGGGAACTACGAGCAGTACTTC.

J is TRBJ1-5 and V is TRBV4-3, with D unclear. V was shortened by 8 bases and J by 2 bases, with 19 bases between the two germline ends. This CDR3 has 16 amino acids. CDR1 is LGHNA and CDR2 is YSLEER in the germline V gene. The CDR3 region has the DNA TGCGCCAGCCAGCTGGCTGTGGGCGACCGCAATCAGCCCCAGCATTTT. It yields the protein CASQLAVGDRNQPQHF.

The chain uses TRBV10-3 and TRBJ2-1; 13 bases align to TRBD2. The CDR3 extends over 16 amino acids. Germline-derived CDR1 and CDR2 are ENHRY and SYGVKD. V dropped 3 bases and J dropped 7; count of bases not matched to a gene: 6. The CDR3 region has the DNA TGTGCCATCAGTGACCCCGGGACTAGCGGGACTAATGAGCAGTTCTTC. Protein: CAISDPGTSGTNEQFF.